The present entry profiles one TCR beta chain with its context. Its matching antigen is unknown. This sample was taken from a study of T cell responses to AZD1222 COVID-19 vaccine. Overall study findings and caveats: Recipients of AZD1222 seropositive at baseline numbered only 5 or 6.

Germline V gene lookup returns CDR1 LGHNA and CDR2 YSLEER. Deletions cut 3 bases from V and 6 bases from J, with 21 bases between. This CDR3 region has 16 residues. Data came from immunoSEQ multiplex PCR; TCRdb stores just in-frame clones and leaves some out. Of tens of thousands of clones detected, 87% appear once; the ten largest clones hold 24%. Material: peripheral blood, obtained on day 0 of AZD1222 vaccination. The chain recombines TRBV4-3 with TRBJ2-7, with D possibly being TRBD1 (6 bases). This sequence was found in an adult in good health. CDR3 bases: TGCGCCAGCAGCCAGGCCCGACAGGCTCGAAACTCCGAGCAGTACTTC. It specifies CASSQARQARNSEQYF.